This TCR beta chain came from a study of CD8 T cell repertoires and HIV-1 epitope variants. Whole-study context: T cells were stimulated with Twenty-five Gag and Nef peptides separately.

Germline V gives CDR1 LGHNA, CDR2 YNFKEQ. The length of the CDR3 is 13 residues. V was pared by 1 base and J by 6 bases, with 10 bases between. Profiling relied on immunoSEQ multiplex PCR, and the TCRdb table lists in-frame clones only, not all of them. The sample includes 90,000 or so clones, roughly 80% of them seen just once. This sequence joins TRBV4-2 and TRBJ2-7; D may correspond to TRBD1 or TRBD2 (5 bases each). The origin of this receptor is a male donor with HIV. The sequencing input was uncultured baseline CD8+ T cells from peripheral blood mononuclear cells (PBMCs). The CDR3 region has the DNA TGTGCCAGCAGCCAAGTGAGGGACGGCGAGCAGTACTTC. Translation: CASSQVRDGEQYF.